A selection of T cell receptor beta chains follows, all from one sample in a study of blood T cell repertoires in COVID-19. The method was immunoSEQ multiplex PCR; TCRdb's version includes in-frame clones alone and lacks a portion of them. The sample comprises 150,000 to 200,000 clones, about 88% of which are singletons, and approximately 2.3% rests with the top ten. The sequencing input was PBMCs or T cells enriched from blood (not recorded which). These receptors originate from a middle-aged woman with acute COVID-19. The CDR3 runs from the conserved cysteine through the conserved F or W. D genes are given only for firm matches. The listing skips clone size in some rows; elsewhere it reads once, few, many or a size class.

-	-	TRBV3-1/TRBV3-2	TRBJ1-6	TGTGCCAGCAGCCTAAAGTCCAGGGGACATGGGAATTCACCCCTCCACTTT	CASSLKSRGHGNSPLHF
-	-	TRBV30	TRBJ2-1	TGTGCCTCCTATCCAGGGGAACAAGGTGAGCAGTTCTTC	CASYPGEQGEQFF
TRBD1	few	TRBV12-5	TRBJ2-2	TGTGCTAGTGGTTTGCGACAGGGAGATTTCGGGGAGCTGTTTTTT	CASGLRQGDFGELFF
TRBD2	-	TRBV30	TRBJ2-2	TGTGCCTGGCGCGGCGGGAGCAGCACCGGGGAGCTGTTTTTT	CAWRGGSSTGELFF
TRBD2	-	TRBV6-5	TRBJ2-3	TGTGCCAGCGCCCAGACTAGCGGGGGAACAGATACGCAGTATTTT	CASAQTSGGTDTQYF
-	-	TRBV29-1	TRBJ2-1	TGCAGCGCCGCGCTGTTAGACTACAATGAGCAGTTCTTC	CSAALLDYNEQFF
-	-	TRBV5-1	TRBJ1-6	TGCGCCAGCAGCTTGGGGGACACAACAAATTCACCCCTCCACTTT	CASSLGDTTNSPLHF
TRBD1	-	TRBV13	TRBJ2-7	TGTGCCAGCAGCTTAGAGGTGGGTAGGGGGCGATACGAGCAGTACTTC	CASSLEVGRGRYEQYF
TRBD2	-	TRBV4-1	TRBJ2-1	TGCGCCAGCAGCCAAGCCAGCGGGACCCCCTACAATGAGCAGTTCTTC	CASSQASGTPYNEQFF
-	-	TRBV19	TRBJ2-1	TGTGCCAGTAGTGGCGGGACGGGATGGTTGTACAATGAGCAGTTCTTC	CASSGGTGWLYNEQFF
TRBD1	-	TRBV6-6	TRBJ1-3	TGTGCCAGCAGTCGACAGGGGGAGGCGGGAAACACCATATATTTT	CASSRQGEAGNTIYF
-	-	TRBV28	TRBJ1-4	TGTGCCAGCAGTTCTACCCACACTAATGAAAAACTGTTTTTT	CASSSTHTNEKLFF
-	once	TRBV2	TRBJ2-1	TGTGCCAGCAGAGTGCAAGGGGGGGAGGACGGCAATGAGCAGTTCTTC	CASRVQGGEDGNEQFF
-	-	TRBV11-2	TRBJ2-4	TGTGCCAGCAACGACCTTACCCAGGGCCAGGCCAAAAACATTCAGTACTTC	CASNDLTQGQAKNIQYF
-	-	TRBV2	TRBJ2-7	TGTGCCAGCAGTGAGGGGGCCGGCGAGCAGTACTTC	CASSEGAGEQYF
-	-	TRBV29-1	TRBJ2-5	TGCAGCGTTGGACAGGCCCAAGAGACCCAGTACTTC	CSVGQAQETQYF
-	few	TRBV19	TRBJ2-1	TGTGCCAGTAGTATAGACATCTACAATGAGCAGTTCTTC	CASSIDIYNEQFF
-	-	TRBV7-9	TRBJ2-1	TGTGCCAGCAGCCCTAAACAGAATGAGCAGTTCTTC	CASSPKQNEQFF
-	-	TRBV28	TRBJ2-7	TGTGCCAGCAGTTACCTGTTCGGGGGATTAGAGGCCTACGAGCAGTACTTC	CASSYLFGGLEAYEQYF
TRBD1	-	TRBV6-5	TRBJ1-4	TGTGCCAGCAGCTTACGGGGGACAGGGGAGGGAAAACTGTTTTTT	CASSLRGTGEGKLFF
TRBD1	-	TRBV9	TRBJ2-6	TGTGCCAGCAGCGTAGCGGACAGGGGGCCATCTGGGGCCAACGTCCTGACTTTC	CASSVADRGPSGANVLTF